These 27 T cell receptor beta chains share one sample of origin, sequenced in a study of identical twins. In TCRdb, the 5' RACE reads were re-called with MiXCR into one record per CDR3 protein. Among roughly 350,000 distinct CDR3 sequences listed, roughly 9% were seen once. Sequencing input: naive T cells sorted from blood. The receptors stem from a woman aged 50 to 60 in good health.

This clonotype was seen ten or more times. This chain uses TRBV3-1 with TRBJ2-1; no reliable D call. The CDR3 has 17 residues. The V end lost 5 bases, the J end lost 0 bases, and 17 bases lay between the germline ends. The germline V gene has CDR1 LGHDT and CDR2 YNNKEL (reference sequence). The CDR3: CASSNPSSLNSYNEQFF. CDR3 nucleotides: TGTGCCAGCAGCAACCCGTCCTCTTTGAACTCCTACAATGAGCAGTTCTTC.

This clonotype has just a few counts. This sequence joins TRBV6-6 and TRBJ1-5; D perhaps matches TRBD1 (6 bases). This CDR3 is 12 amino acids long. Germline CDR1 is MNHNY and CDR2 is SVGAGI (reference sequence). The V end lost 7 bases, the J end lost 6 bases, and 10 bases lay between the germline ends. The CDR3 loop reads CASTPGVQPQHF. CDR3 DNA: TGTGCCAGCACACCAGGGGTTCAGCCCCAGCATTTT.

The chain joins TRBV19 to TRBJ2-2; 15 nucleotides match TRBD2. Germline CDR1 and CDR2: LNHDA and SQIVND (reference sequence). J gave up 1 base and V 7 bases, and 10 bases lay outside the gene matches. CDR3 length equals 19 residues. The CDR3 DNA reads as TGTGCCAGTACCCTACGGGGACTAGCGGGAGGCCTGAACACCGGGGAGCTGTTTTTT. This gives the protein CASTLRGLAGGLNTGELFF. Full variable domain (remainder filled in from reference TRBV19 and TRBJ2-2): DGGITQSPKYLFRKEGQNVTLSCEQNLNHDAMYWYRQDPGQGLRLIYYSQIVNDFQKGDIAEGYSVSREKKESFPLTVTSAQKNPTAFYLCASTLRGLAGGLNTGELFFGEGSRLTVL.

This clonotype showed up just a few times. The rearrangement links TRBV14 to TRBJ2-1; unclear D gene. The CDR3 covers 14 residues. The V and J ends lost 1 base and 12 bases respectively, with 16 bases between them. Germline-derived CDR1 and CDR2 are SGHDN and FVKESK. The CDR3 sequence is CASSQVAVGSGQFF. The CDR3 nucleotides read TGTGCCAGCAGCCAAGTGGCGGTAGGGTCTGGGCAGTTCTTC.

This clonotype was recorded many times. This chain uses TRBV6-5 with TRBJ2-3; 7 positions match TRBD1. Germline V gives CDR1 MNHEY, CDR2 SVGAGI. The CDR3 has 13 amino acids. V lost 5 bases and J lost 11; bases outside the gene matches: 10. Here the CDR3 DNA reads TGTGCCAGCAGTACTGGACAGGCCATACAGCAGTATTTT. Translation gives CASSTGQAIQQYF.

This clonotype has a handful of counts. The chain couples TRBV20-1 to TRBJ2-3; 8 positions agree with TRBD2. After removal of 4 bases from V and 0 bases from J, the junction contained 18 bases not matched to a gene. The CDR3 loop spans 19 amino acids. Germline CDR1 is DFQATT and CDR2 is SNEGSKA (reference sequence). CDR3 in amino acids: CSATAAGGHFPPSTDTQYF. In nucleotides, the CDR3 is TGCAGTGCTACGGCGGCGGGAGGTCATTTTCCTCCTAGCACAGATACGCAGTATTTT.

The J gene is TRBJ2-7, the V gene TRBV29-1; 10 nucleotides agree with TRBD2. J lost 4 bases, V lost 3 bases, and 12 bases had no gene match. CDR1 is SQVTM and CDR2 is ANQGSEA in the germline V gene. The CDR3 spans 16 residues. CDR3 DNA: TGCAGCGTTGAGGGGGGGTACGGGACTAGCGAATACGAGCAGTACTTC. This codes for CSVEGGYGTSEYEQYF.

This clonotype was seen repeatedly, ten times or more. The chain employs TRBV12-3 or TRBV12-4 and TRBJ2-1, with D uncertain. This CDR3 contains 15 residues. V was cut by 8 bases and J by 2 bases, with 16 bases left in between. CDR3 in DNA: TGTGCCAGCGGGGTTATACCGGGCCCCTACAATGAGCAGTTCTTC. This sequence encodes CASGVIPGPYNEQFF.

This clonotype has just a few counts. The rearrangement uses TRBV5-1 and TRBJ2-5; tentatively, D is TRBD1 or TRBD2 (5 bases each). Trimming cost V 2 bases and J 3 bases, with 14 bases left between them. Germline CDR1 and CDR2: SGHRS and YFSETQ. The CDR3 covers 15 residues. CDR3 DNA: TGCGCCAGCAGCTTTAGTGGGAGAGGGGAAGAGACCCAGTACTTC. Translated: CASSFSGRGEETQYF.

The sample holds a few counts of this clonotype. A read error may account for a junction end that differs from germline. The chain joins TRBV15 to TRBJ2-1; D uncertain. The CDR3 totals 13 residues. Germline V gene data show CDR1 as LNHNV and CDR2 as YYDKDF (reference sequence). This CDR3 is CATTRGSYNEQFF. The DNA of the CDR3 is TGTGCCACCACCAGAGGTTCCTACAATGAGCAGTTCTTC.

This clonotype was observed many times. The chain links TRBV5-6 to TRBJ2-7, with 7 bases identical to TRBD2. The CDR3 consists of 15 residues. J gave up 4 bases and V 4 bases, and 11 bases lay outside the gene matches. Germline V lookup: CDR1 SGHDT, CDR2 YYEEEE. Here the CDR3 DNA reads TGTGCCAGCAGCCACTCCTTCAGCGGGAAATACGAGCAGTACTTC. Its protein product is CASSHSFSGKYEQYF.

This clonotype has just a few counts. This sequence joins TRBV12-3 or TRBV12-4 and TRBJ1-1, with D tentatively TRBD1 (5 bases). This CDR3 has 19 amino acids. Trimming removed 6 bases at V and 2 bases at J, with 28 bases between. The CDR3 DNA follows: TGTGCCAGCAGGCACCGATTTACTCCGGGGGGGGGTAGAAACACTGAAGCTTTCTTT. Its protein product is CASRHRFTPGGGRNTEAFF.

The gene calls are TRBV5-1 and TRBJ2-6, with 8 bases lining up with TRBD2. The junction had 11 bases not matched to a gene; V was cut back by 3 bases and J by 0 bases. This CDR3 contains 19 residues. Germline V gives CDR1 SGHRS, CDR2 YFSETQ. CDR3 bases: TGCGCCAGCAGCTCTGAAAACCGGGCGGGGGGCTCTGGGGCCAACGTCCTGACTTTC. This codes for CASSSENRAGGSGANVLTF.

This clonotype has only a few counts. The V call is TRBV12-5, the J call TRBJ1-2; 9 nucleotides match TRBD1. From germline, CDR1 is LGHNT and CDR2 FRNRAP. V gave up 3 bases and J gave up 6 bases; unmatched junction bases: 11. The CDR3 is made up of 16 amino acids. The CDR3 is CASGFILDRGIDGYTF. For the CDR3, the DNA is TGTGCTAGTGGTTTTATACTAGACAGGGGGATCGATGGCTACACCTTC.

This clonotype was counted a few times. This rearrangement joins TRBV24-1 to TRBJ2-5; TRBD1 agrees at 10 bases. The CDR3 spans 17 residues. Germline CDR1 is KGHDR and CDR2 is SFDVKD. Trimming at V came to 0 bases and at J to 2 bases, leaving 5 bases not matched to a gene. The CDR3 DNA reads TGTGCCACCAGTGATTTGGCCAGGGACAGGGGACAAGAGACCCAGTACTTC. Translating it yields CATSDLARDRGQETQYF.

This clonotype was found a few times. This chain joins TRBV6-5 and TRBJ2-1; the match to TRBD2 covers 10 bases. The J segment lost 5 bases and the V segment lost 6 bases, leaving 7 bases of the junction unmatched. Germline V gene sequence: CDR1 MNHEY, CDR2 SVGAGI. The CDR3 consists of 15 residues. The CDR3 coding sequence is TGTGCCAGCAGGGGAGCGGGAGGGCAACACAATGAGCAGTTCTTC. Its translation: CASRGAGGQHNEQFF.

In its sample, this clonotype was seen a few times. This sequence joins TRBV28 and TRBJ1-2, with no clear D. CDR1 and CDR2 from the germline V gene are MDHEN and SYDVKM. CDR3 length: 13 residues. V was pared by 5 bases and J by 2 bases, with 9 bases between. This chain's CDR3 is CASSETYNYGYTF. CDR3 nucleotides: TGTGCCAGCAGTGAGACATACAACTATGGCTACACCTTC.

This clonotype was recorded a few times. The chain carries TRBV3-1 and TRBJ2-2; a weak D match, TRBD2 (6 bases). The germline V gene has CDR1 LGHDT and CDR2 YNNKEL (reference sequence). There are 15 residues in the CDR3. Deletions cut 4 bases from V and 6 bases from J, with 15 bases between. The chain's CDR3 is CASSRGGSVAGELFF. CDR3 sequence (DNA): TGTGCCAGCAGCCGCGGAGGGAGCGTCGCCGGGGAGCTGTTTTTT.

This clonotype was seen more than once but under ten times. The chain links TRBV6-1 to TRBJ1-4; no definite D call. The CDR3 sequence is 15 residues long. Trimming pared 2 bases from V and 3 bases from J, leaving 10 bases between. Germline CDR1 and CDR2: MNHNS and SASEGT. CDR3 bases: TGTGCCAGCAGTGAAAGAAATTCGGCTAATGAAAAACTGTTTTTT. Its protein product is CASSERNSANEKLFF.

This chain's CDR3 is CASSDPGLAGDEQFF. CDR3 nucleotide sequence: TGTGCCAGCAGTGATCCGGGACTAGCGGGAGATGAGCAGTTCTTC. The chain employs TRBV7-3 and TRBJ2-1; 14 bases fit TRBD2. J gave up 8 bases and V 6 bases, and 6 bases lay outside the gene matches. Germline V gives CDR1 SGHTA, CDR2 FQGTGA. CDR3 length equals 15 residues.

This clonotype showed up just a few times. The V gene is TRBV4-1, the J gene TRBJ2-7; 9 nucleotides match TRBD1. Trimming removed 0 bases from V and 3 bases from J; junction bases left unmatched: 3. CDR3 length: 15 residues. Germline CDR1 reads MGHRA; CDR2 reads YSYEKL. The CDR3 is CASSQDGQGFYEQYF. The CDR3 coding sequence is TGCGCCAGCAGCCAAGATGGACAGGGGTTCTACGAGCAGTACTTC.

V and J are TRBV7-8 and TRBJ2-1; 16 bases are a match to TRBD2. Germline CDR1 and CDR2: SGHVS and FQNEAQ. The trim removed 8 bases at V and 6 bases at J, leaving 10 bases unmatched. The CDR3 is made up of 17 amino acids. CDR3: CASRDGTSGRVRNEQFF. The CDR3 DNA reads as TGTGCCAGCCGAGACGGGACTAGCGGGAGGGTCCGCAATGAGCAGTTCTTC.

The gene calls are TRBV20-1 and TRBJ2-2; D gene uncertain. Germline CDR1 is DFQATT and CDR2 is SNEGSKA (reference sequence). V was shortened by 5 bases and J by 7 bases, with 8 bases between the two germline ends. The CDR3 loop spans 11 amino acids. The CDR3 protein is CSAPTSGELFF. CDR3 in DNA: TGCAGTGCTCCGACGAGCGGGGAGCTGTTTTTT.

The rearrangement uses TRBV12-3 or TRBV12-4 and TRBJ1-5; D ambiguous. V shed 8 bases and J shed 7 bases, with 12 bases lying between them. The CDR3 runs to 12 residues. CDR3 sequence (DNA): TGTGCCAGCGGTAAAGGGTGGCAGCCCCAGCATTTT. Protein: CASGKGWQPQHF.

This clonotype appeared a few times. The gene calls are TRBV11-2 and TRBJ1-1; D unclear. Trimming cost V 1 base and J 3 bases, with 12 bases left between them. CDR1 is SGHAT, CDR2 FQNNGV, per germline. CDR3 size: 15 residues. DNA of the CDR3: TGTGCCAGCAGCTTAGGTCGGATCCTCGACACTGAAGCTTTCTTT. Encoded protein: CASSLGRILDTEAFF.

This chain joins TRBV6-2 or TRBV6-3 and TRBJ1-1; TRBD1 might be the D (5 bases). The length of the CDR3 is 16 residues. Germline CDR1 reads MNHEY; CDR2 reads SVGEGT. Trimming took off 2 bases at V and 0 bases at J, with 13 bases between the two ends. The CDR3 DNA reads TGTGCCAGCAGTTACCCCAGGAGGGGTATGAACACTGAAGCTTTCTTT. The encoded protein is CASSYPRRGMNTEAFF.

In its sample, this clonotype was seen a few times. This chain connects TRBV6-5 to TRBJ2-4; D is perhaps TRBD1 or TRBD2 (7 bases each). Germline V CDR1 and CDR2: MNHEY, SVGAGI. V was shortened by 7 bases and J by 8 bases, with 15 bases between the two germline ends. This CDR3 is built from 13 residues. CDR3 nucleotides: TGTGCCAGCACCCCAGGGGGGGCTCACATTCAGTACTTC. Translation: CASTPGGAHIQYF.